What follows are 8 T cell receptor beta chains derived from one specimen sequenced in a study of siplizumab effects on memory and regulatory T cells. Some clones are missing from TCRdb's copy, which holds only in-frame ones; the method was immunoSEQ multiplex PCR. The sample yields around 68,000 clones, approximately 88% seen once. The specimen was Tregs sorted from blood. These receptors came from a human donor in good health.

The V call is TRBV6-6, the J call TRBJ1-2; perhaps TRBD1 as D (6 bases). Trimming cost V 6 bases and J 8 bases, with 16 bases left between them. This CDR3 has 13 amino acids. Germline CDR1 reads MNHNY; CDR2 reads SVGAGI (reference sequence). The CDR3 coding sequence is TGTGCCAGCAGCACAAGGGGGGTCCTGGGCTACACCTTC. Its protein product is CASSTRGVLGYTF.

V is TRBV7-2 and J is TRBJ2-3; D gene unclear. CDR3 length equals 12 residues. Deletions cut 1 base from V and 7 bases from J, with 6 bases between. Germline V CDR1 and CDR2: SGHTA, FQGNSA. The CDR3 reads CASSLDRYTQYF. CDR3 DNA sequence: TGTGCCAGCAGCTTAGACCGGTATACGCAGTATTTT.

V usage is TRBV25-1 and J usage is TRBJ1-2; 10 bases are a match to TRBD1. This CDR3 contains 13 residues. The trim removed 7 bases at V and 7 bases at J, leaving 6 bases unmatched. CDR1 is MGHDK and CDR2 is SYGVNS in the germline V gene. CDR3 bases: TGTGCCAGCACGGACAGGGGGGCGAGTGGCTACACCTTC. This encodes CASTDRGASGYTF.

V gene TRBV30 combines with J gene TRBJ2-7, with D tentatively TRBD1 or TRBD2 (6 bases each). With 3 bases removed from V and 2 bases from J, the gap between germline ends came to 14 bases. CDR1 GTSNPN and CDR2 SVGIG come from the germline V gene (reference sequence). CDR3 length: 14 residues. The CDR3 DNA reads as TGTGCCTGGAGGAGGGGGGCTTCCACCTACGAGCAGTACTTC. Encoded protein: CAWRRGASTYEQYF.

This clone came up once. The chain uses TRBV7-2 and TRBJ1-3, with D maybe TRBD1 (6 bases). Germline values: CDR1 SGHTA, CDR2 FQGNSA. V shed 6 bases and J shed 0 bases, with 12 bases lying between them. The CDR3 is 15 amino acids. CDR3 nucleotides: TGTGCCAGCAGTTTCGGGACACACTCTGGAAACACCATATATTTT. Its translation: CASSFGTHSGNTIYF.

The DNA of the CDR3 is TGTGCCAGCAGCAACACTAGCGGGAGGTACAATGAGCAGTTCTTC. Its translation is CASSNTSGRYNEQFF. The rearrangement links TRBV7-9 to TRBJ2-1, with 12 bases fitting TRBD2. The CDR3 extends over 15 amino acids. From germline, CDR1 is SEHNR and CDR2 FQNEAQ (reference sequence). V trimming: 5 bases; J trimming: 4 bases; junction bases outside the gene matches: 3. Based on the CDR3 plus reference TRBV7-9 and TRBJ2-1, the full variable domain is DTGVSQNPRHKITKRGQNVTFRCDPISEHNRLYWYRQTLGQGPEFLTYFQNEAQLEKSRLLSDRFSAERPKGSFSTLEIQRTEQGDSAMYLCASSNTSGRYNEQFFGPGTRLTVL.

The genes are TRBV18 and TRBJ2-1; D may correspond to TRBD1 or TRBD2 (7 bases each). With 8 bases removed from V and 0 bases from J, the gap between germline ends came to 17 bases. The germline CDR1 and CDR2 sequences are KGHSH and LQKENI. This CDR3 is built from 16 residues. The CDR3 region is CASKDRVAGSYNEQFF. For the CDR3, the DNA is TGTGCCAGCAAAGACAGGGTAGCGGGCTCCTACAATGAGCAGTTCTTC.

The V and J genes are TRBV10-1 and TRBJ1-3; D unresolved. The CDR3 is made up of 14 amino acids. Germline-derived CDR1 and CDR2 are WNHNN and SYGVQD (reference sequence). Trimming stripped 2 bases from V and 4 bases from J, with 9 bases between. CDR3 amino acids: CASSEVIRGNTIYF. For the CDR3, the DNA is TGCGCCAGCAGTGAGGTAATACGGGGAAACACCATATATTTT.